A single sample is the source of the 5 T cell receptor beta chains below, sequenced in a study of blood T cell repertoires in COVID-19. The method was immunoSEQ multiplex PCR; TCRdb's version includes in-frame clones alone and lacks a portion of them. There are 200,000 to 300,000 clones in the sample; roughly 76% occur only once, and 6.5% to 9.5% lies in the top ten. Sequenced sample: peripheral blood. The origin of the receptors is an elderly woman with COVID-19, enrolled during active disease.

This chain uses TRBV28 with TRBJ1-2; TRBD1 matches at 7 bases. This CDR3 region has 17 residues. Germline loops: CDR1 MDHEN, CDR2 SYDVKM. V dropped 8 bases and J dropped 0; count of bases not matched to a gene: 15. CDR3 nucleotide sequence: TGTGCCAGCCGATCATGGGGTATCGGGACAGCTAACTATGGCTACACCTTC. Translated: CASRSWGIGTANYGYTF.

The rearrangement joins TRBV24-1 to TRBJ1-1; possible D gene TRBD1, 5 bases. CDR1 is KGHDR, CDR2 SFDVKD, per germline. The CDR3 runs 14 residues. V shed 4 bases and J shed 1 base, with 9 bases lying between them. The CDR3 loop is CATSEYDRNTEAFF. The CDR3 DNA follows: TGTGCCACCAGTGAGTATGACAGGAACACTGAAGCTTTCTTT.

V and J are TRBV28 and TRBJ1-6; TRBD1 matches at 8 bases. Germline V gives CDR1 MDHEN, CDR2 SYDVKM. This CDR3 has 15 residues. The J segment lost 11 bases and the V segment lost 4 bases, leaving 10 bases of the junction unmatched. The DNA of the CDR3 is TGTGCCAGCAGTTCCCCCGGACAGGGCAGTCCACCCCTCCACTTT. Its translation: CASSSPGQGSPPLHF.

This clone showed up just a few times. V usage is TRBV28 and J usage is TRBJ1-6, with 8 bases fitting TRBD1. CDR3 size: 14 residues. The germline V gene encodes CDR1 MDHEN and CDR2 SYDVKM. The trim removed 8 bases at V and 6 bases at J, leaving 6 bases unmatched. The CDR3 region has the DNA TGTGCCAGCGGGACTGGACAGGGTAATTCACCCCTCCACTTT. Translation: CASGTGQGNSPLHF.

The gene calls are TRBV7-9 and TRBJ2-7; the match to TRBD1 covers 10 bases. Germline V gene data show CDR1 as SEHNR and CDR2 as FQNEAQ (reference sequence). This CDR3 contains 14 residues. Germline trimming cut 5 bases from V and 6 bases from J; bases unmatched to any gene: 7. CDR3 loop: CASSPPGQGSEQYF. The DNA of the CDR3 is TGTGCCAGCAGCCCCCCGGGACAGGGGTCCGAGCAGTACTTC.